The present entry profiles one T cell receptor (beta chain) with its context. Its target is unknown. This entry comes from a study of T cell responses to AZD1222 COVID-19 vaccine. Overall study results and limits: Per reports, nearly half of all spike-specific TCRs target regions that are unmutated in variants.

The table came from immunoSEQ multiplex PCR; TCRdb's copy has only in-frame clones and leaves some out. The data show about 130,000 clones, roughly 85% seen once. Germline V gene sequence: CDR1 SNHLY, CDR2 FYNNEI. The CDR3 length is 13 residues. V was trimmed by 7 bases and J by 4 bases, leaving 13 bases between them. The chain uses TRBV2 and TRBJ2-5; no clear D gene. The source material was peripheral blood, sampled on day 0 of AZD1222 vaccination. This clonotype was sampled from an adult in good health. CDR3 nucleotide sequence: TGTGCCAGCAATATCGGGCGAAGAGAGACCCAGTACTTC. This sequence encodes CASNIGRRETQYF.